One and the same sample provided the 10 T cell receptor beta chains below, sequenced in a study of control samples from healthy donors and cancer patients. Some clones are missing from TCRdb's copy, which holds only in-frame ones; the method was immunoSEQ multiplex PCR. The sample gives roughly 200,000 clones, approximately 92% of which show up once; more than 1.1% is in the top ten. Sequences were obtained from blood. The receptors come from a man younger than 35 in good health.

The chain joins TRBV4-1 to TRBJ1-4, with no clear D. CDR1 and CDR2 (germline): MGHRA, YSYEKL. Trimming removed 2 bases at V and 6 bases at J, with 4 bases between. This CDR3 has 12 residues. The CDR3 coding sequence is TGCGCCAGCAGCCAACCGGATGAAAAACTGTTTTTT. As protein: CASSQPDEKLFF.

This chain links TRBV18 with TRBJ2-1; D possibly matches TRBD1 or TRBD2 (6 bases each). This CDR3 comprises 15 residues. Germline values: CDR1 KGHSH, CDR2 LQKENI. V lost 3 bases, J lost 3 bases, and 12 bases lay in between. In DNA, the CDR3 is TGTGCCAGCTCACCTCGAGGGGGGAGCTACAATGAGCAGTTCTTC. It is translated as CASSPRGGSYNEQFF.

This chain joins TRBV13 and TRBJ2-6, with TRBD1 matching 8 bases. The CDR3 loop spans 16 amino acids. V dropped 3 bases and J dropped 3; count of bases not matched to a gene: 4. Germline V CDR1 and CDR2: PRHDT, FYEKMQ (reference sequence). The CDR3 sequence: CASSFQGASGANVLTF. CDR3 DNA sequence: TGTGCCAGCAGCTTCCAGGGGGCAAGTGGGGCCAACGTCCTGACTTTC.

The rearrangement links TRBV6-6 to TRBJ1-2; tentatively, D is TRBD1 (5 bases). The CDR3 has 12 residues. The germline V and J ends were trimmed by 5 bases and 5 bases, with 9 bases remaining between them. From germline, CDR1 is MNHNY and CDR2 SVGAGI (reference sequence). The DNA for the CDR3 is TGTGCCAGCAGTCGACAGCTTTATGGCTACACCTTC. This encodes CASSRQLYGYTF.

The chain uses TRBV19 and TRBJ2-1; TRBD2 aligns across 8 bases. The V segment lost 0 bases and the J segment 2 bases; nucleotides outside the gene matches: 3. Per germline, CDR1 LNHDA and CDR2 SQIVND (reference sequence). The CDR3 contains 16 residues. This CDR3 reads CASSIETGGPYNEQFF. The CDR3 DNA reads as TGTGCCAGTAGTATAGAAACGGGGGGGCCCTACAATGAGCAGTTCTTC.

This clone showed up just a few times. The V and J genes are TRBV24-1 and TRBJ1-5; tentatively, D is TRBD1 (5 bases). Trimming cost V 3 bases and J 2 bases, with 10 bases left between them. This CDR3 has 15 amino acids. Germline V CDR1 and CDR2: KGHDR, SFDVKD. For the CDR3, the DNA is TGTGCCACCAGTGATCCGCAGGGCGGCAATCAGCCCCAGCATTTT. Its protein is CATSDPQGGNQPQHF.

The chain employs TRBV12-3 or TRBV12-4 and TRBJ2-2; no firm D call. The V end lost 8 bases, the J end lost 1 base, and 8 bases lay between the germline ends. This CDR3 is 13 amino acids long. The CDR3 DNA reads as TGTGCCAGCGAAACAAAGAACACCGGGGAGCTGTTTTTT. As protein: CASETKNTGELFF.

In nucleotides, the CDR3 is TGCGCCAGCAGCCAACTAACTAGCGGGGGGGCCTACGAGCAGTACTTC. It encodes CASSQLTSGGAYEQYF. The V and J genes are TRBV4-1 and TRBJ2-7, with TRBD2 identical over 13 bases. This CDR3 is built from 16 residues. V shed 2 bases, J shed 2 bases, and the junction held 3 bases outside the gene matches. Germline V gene data show CDR1 as MGHRA and CDR2 as YSYEKL.

This chain links TRBV27 with TRBJ1-2, with 7 bases aligning to TRBD1. Trimming took 6 bases from V and 4 from J; bases not matched to a gene: 8. The CDR3 is made up of 14 amino acids. CDR1 and CDR2 from the germline V gene are MNHEY and SMNVEV (reference sequence). In DNA form, the CDR3 reads TGTGCCAGCAGCCGGGACAGAGAATTCTATGGCTACACCTTC. Its translation is CASSRDREFYGYTF.

V usage is TRBV7-3 and J usage is TRBJ1-1; D unclear. This CDR3 comprises 13 residues. CDR1 is SGHTA and CDR2 is FQGTGA in the germline V gene. The V end was cut by 2 bases, the J end by 1 base, with 5 bases between. The CDR3 loop is CASSLAQNTEAFF. Here the CDR3 DNA reads TGTGCCAGCAGCTTAGCTCAGAACACTGAAGCTTTCTTT.